Sequencing of this T cell receptor (beta chain) was carried out in a study of T cell repertoires in cytomegalovirus infection. Notes on the study in general: HLA-C-restricted CMV clonotypes gave the most frequent clonotype in two of eight donors.

This clonotype was recorded a few times. Its antigen is as yet unknown. The CDR3 spans 14 residues. V dropped 3 bases and J dropped 8; count of bases not matched to a gene: 6. Per the germline V gene, CDR1 is LNHDA and CDR2 is SQIVND (reference sequence). TCRdb re-derived calls from the reads in MiXCR, one entry per CDR3 protein. The sample consists of a few hundred thousand distinct CDR3 sequences, more than 20% of them appearing once. The sample consisted of cultured PBMCs, taken from culture after CMV antigen stimulation. This sequence joins TRBV19 and TRBJ2-1; the match to TRBD2 covers 8 bases. The clonotype originates from a human donor in good health (CMV status not recorded). Some clones in this sample may be carry-over from other donors' samples. The CDR3 reads CASSIRGTSDEQFF. In nucleotides, the CDR3 is TGTGCCAGTAGTATTCGCGGGACTAGTGATGAGCAGTTCTTC.